This T cell receptor beta chain was obtained from a study of T cell responses to AZD1222 COVID-19 vaccine. Turning to the study itself: Pooling of second doses given at about 4 or about 12 weeks was done.

Sequencing was performed with immunoSEQ multiplex PCR; in TCRdb, only in-frame clones are kept and a portion is missing. The sample holds 150,000 to 200,000 clones, around 93% seen once. A word on this clone: Its specificity is not known.

Whole-study findings and limits: Without day 14 samples, only post-peak T cell repertoires were studied.

The TCR sequence derives from an adult in good health. The starting material was peripheral blood, obtained on day 0 of AZD1222 vaccination.

Here the CDR3 reads CASLRLAGAPNEQFF. The CDR3 nucleotides are TGTGCCAGCCTGCGGCTAGCGGGGGCCCCCAATGAGCAGTTCTTC. The chain recombines TRBV6-5 with TRBJ2-1; 10 bases fit TRBD2. Germline V CDR1 and CDR2: MNHEY, SVGAGI. The CDR3 is 15 amino acids. J gave up 6 bases and V 8 bases, and 10 bases lay outside the gene matches.